This TCR beta chain originates from a study of regulatory T cells in long-lasting Graves disease. General study points: New patients shared over 800 public clonotypes, fewer than the roughly 3,000 shared by persistent patients.

This clonotype occurred a few times. The target antigen is unknown. Combining iRepertoire HTBI primers with Arm-PCR of CDR3 regions, the authors built TCR beta libraries. TCRdb analysed the multiplex PCR reads with MiXCR anew, one entry per CDR3 protein. The table has approximately 690,000 distinct CDR3 sequences, 25% to 30% seen once. The CDR3 is 18 amino acids. The V and J ends lost 8 bases and 0 bases, in that order; junction bases with no gene match: 13. CDR1 is MNHEY and CDR2 is SMNVEV in the germline V gene (reference sequence). Time point: persistent/refractory GD, antithyroid drugs over 5 years with positive TRAb. Following extraction of RNA from PBMCs, that RNA was used to make the TCR library. EDTA tubes were used for drawing around 9.7 milliliters of peripheral blood.

The sequence derives from a female donor with Graves disease. Sequenced here: peripheral blood mononuclear cells (PBMCs), sampled when the disease was refractory, from a patient treated with antithyroid drugs. This sequence joins TRBV27 and TRBJ1-6; 7 nucleotides agree with TRBD1. CDR3 DNA: TGTGCCAGCTCGCCGCGGACAGGCCCAAGCTCCTATAATTCACCCCTCCACTTT. Translated, it gives CASSPRTGPSSYNSPLHF.